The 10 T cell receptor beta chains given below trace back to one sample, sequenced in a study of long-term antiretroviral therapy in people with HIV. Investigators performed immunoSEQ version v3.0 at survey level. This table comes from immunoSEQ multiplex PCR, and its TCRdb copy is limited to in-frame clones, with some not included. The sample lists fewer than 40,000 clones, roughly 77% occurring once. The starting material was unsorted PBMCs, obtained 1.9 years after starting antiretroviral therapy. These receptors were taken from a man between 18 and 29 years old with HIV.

The CDR3 region is CASSLGDGAHTGELFF. The CDR3 region has the DNA TGTGCCAGCAGCTTAGGGGATGGGGCTCACACCGGGGAGCTGTTTTTT. The chain combines TRBV7-6 with TRBJ2-2, with D possibly being TRBD1 (5 bases). This CDR3 is 16 amino acids long. From germline, CDR1 is SGHVS and CDR2 FNYEAQ. Trimming shortened V by 1 base and J by 3 bases, and 12 bases separated the two germline ends.

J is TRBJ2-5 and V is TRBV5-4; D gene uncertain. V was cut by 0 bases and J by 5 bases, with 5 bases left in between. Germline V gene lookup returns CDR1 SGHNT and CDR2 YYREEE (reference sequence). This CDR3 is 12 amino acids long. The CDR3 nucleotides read TGTGCCAGCAGCTTGGCCCTCGAGACCCAGTACTTC. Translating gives CASSLALETQYF. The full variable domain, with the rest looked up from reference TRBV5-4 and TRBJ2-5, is ETGVTQSPTHLIKTRGQQVTLRCSSQSGHNTVSWYQQALGQGPQFIFQYYREEENGRGNFPPRFSGLQFPNYSSELNVNALELDDSALYLCASSLALETQYFGPGTRLLVL.

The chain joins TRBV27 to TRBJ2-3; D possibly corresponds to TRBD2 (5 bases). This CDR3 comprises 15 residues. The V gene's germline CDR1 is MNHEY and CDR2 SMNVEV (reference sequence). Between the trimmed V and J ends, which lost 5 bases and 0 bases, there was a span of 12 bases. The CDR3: CASSPLAISTDTQYF. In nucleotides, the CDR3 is TGTGCCAGCAGTCCGTTAGCGATTAGCACAGATACGCAGTATTTT.

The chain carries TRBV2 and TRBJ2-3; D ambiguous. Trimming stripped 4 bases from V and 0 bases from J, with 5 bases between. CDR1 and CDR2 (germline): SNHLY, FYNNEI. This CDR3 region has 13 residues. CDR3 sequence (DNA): TGTGCCAGCAGTGTAGATAGCACAGATACGCAGTATTTT. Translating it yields CASSVDSTDTQYF.

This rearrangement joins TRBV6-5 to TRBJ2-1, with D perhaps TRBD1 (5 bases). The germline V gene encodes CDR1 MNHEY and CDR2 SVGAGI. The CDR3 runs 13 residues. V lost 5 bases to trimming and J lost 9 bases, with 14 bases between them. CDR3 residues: CASSQGVGVEQFF. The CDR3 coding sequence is TGTGCCAGCAGTCAAGGGGTAGGGGTTGAGCAGTTCTTC.

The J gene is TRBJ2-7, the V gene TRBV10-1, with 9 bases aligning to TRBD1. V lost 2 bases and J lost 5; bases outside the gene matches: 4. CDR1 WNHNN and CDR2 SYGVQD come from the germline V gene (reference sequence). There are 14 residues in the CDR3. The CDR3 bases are TGCGCCAGCAGTGAGGGGGGACAGGGCCACGAGCAGTACTTC. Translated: CASSEGGQGHEQYF.

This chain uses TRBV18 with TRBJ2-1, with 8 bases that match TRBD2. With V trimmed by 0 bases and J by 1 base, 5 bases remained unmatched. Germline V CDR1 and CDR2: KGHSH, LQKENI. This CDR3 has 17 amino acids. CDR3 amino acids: CASSPPGAGGSYNEQFF. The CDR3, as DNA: TGTGCCAGCTCACCACCCGGCGCGGGGGGATCCTACAATGAGCAGTTCTTC.

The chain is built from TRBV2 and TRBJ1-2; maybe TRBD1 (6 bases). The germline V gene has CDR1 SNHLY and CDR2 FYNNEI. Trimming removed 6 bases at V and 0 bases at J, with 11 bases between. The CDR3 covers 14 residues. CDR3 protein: CASSLQGANYGYTF. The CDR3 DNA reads TGTGCCAGCAGCCTACAGGGAGCTAACTATGGCTACACCTTC. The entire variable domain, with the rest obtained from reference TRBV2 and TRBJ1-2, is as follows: EPEVTQTPSHQVTQMGQEVILRCVPISNHLYFYWYRQILGQKVEFLVSFYNNEISEKSEIFDDQFSVERPDGSNFTLKIRSTKLEDSAMYFCASSLQGANYGYTFGSGTRLTVV.

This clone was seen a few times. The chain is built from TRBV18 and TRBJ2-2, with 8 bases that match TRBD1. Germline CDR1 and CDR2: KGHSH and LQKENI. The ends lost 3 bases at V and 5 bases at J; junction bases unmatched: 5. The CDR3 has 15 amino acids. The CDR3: CASSPVTGDTGELFF. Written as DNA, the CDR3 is TGTGCCAGCTCACCCGTGACAGGGGATACCGGGGAGCTGTTTTTT.

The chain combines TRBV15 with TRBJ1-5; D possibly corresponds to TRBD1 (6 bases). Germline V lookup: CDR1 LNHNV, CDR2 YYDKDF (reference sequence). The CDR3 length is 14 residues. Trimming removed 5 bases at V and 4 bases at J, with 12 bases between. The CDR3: CATSLDSSNQPQHF. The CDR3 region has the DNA TGTGCCACCAGCCTGGACAGTTCGAATCAGCCCCAGCATTTT.